This T cell receptor (beta chain) was recovered during a study of cytomegalovirus exposure and HLA in healthy donors. Findings and caveats of the study: The listing of roughly 160 TCR beta chains classed them as cytomegalovirus-associated. The majority of TCR sequences were rare, yet some public TCRs appeared in many donors.

Data came from immunoSEQ multiplex PCR; TCRdb stores just in-frame clones and leaves some out. This sample carries more than 130,000 clones, around 90% of them seen once, and the ten largest clones take around 8%. This clone was seen a single time. Its antigen is not known. The trim removed 6 bases at V and 1 base at J, leaving 9 bases unmatched. Looked up from germline, CDR1 is LNHDA and CDR2 is SQIVND (reference sequence). This CDR3 is 15 amino acids long. This sequence was found in a woman between 18 and 29 years old in good health and CMV-seropositive. The source material was PBMCs. The chain employs TRBV19 and TRBJ2-7; TRBD1 aligns across 7 bases. The CDR3: CASSLTGIKSYEQYF. The CDR3 DNA sequence: TGTGCCAGTAGCTTGACAGGGATCAAATCCTACGAGCAGTACTTC.